The present entry profiles one TCR beta chain with its context. Using immunoSEQ multiplex PCR, the repertoire was profiled, and TCRdb retains in-frame clones only, with some absent. The sample consists of 65,000 to 95,000 clones, around 88% of them appearing once. V gave up 1 base and J gave up 4 bases; unmatched junction bases: 9. The V gene's germline CDR1 is MGHRA and CDR2 YSYEKL. This CDR3 region has 17 residues. The data are from a study of OX40 agonist ivuxolimab in advanced cancers. The sequences come from CD4+ or CD8+ T cells sorted from blood, collected in a trial of the OX40 agonist ivuxolimab. The sequence derives from an adult with an advanced solid tumor such as melanoma, head and neck, liver or kidney cancer. The chain has TRBV4-1 and TRBJ1-1; TRBD1 agrees at 10 bases. The CDR3: CASSQVSLGQGTTEAFF. The DNA for the CDR3 is TGCGCCAGCAGCCAAGTGTCCCTGGGACAGGGGACCACTGAAGCTTTCTTT.